This T cell receptor (beta chain) was found in a study of T cell responses to AZD1222 COVID-19 vaccine. Notes on the study in general: Donors in the cohort were predominantly white British and more often female, and clonal diversity was possibly underestimated. Once two AZD1222 doses were given, Spike-specific TCR breadth and depth went up.

Losses at the gene ends were 1 base for V and 0 bases for J; bases not matched to a gene: 7. The CDR3 covers 18 residues. Germline CDR1 LGHNA, CDR2 YSLEER. On this clone: Its antigen is currently unknown.

This table comes from immunoSEQ multiplex PCR, and its TCRdb copy is limited to in-frame clones, with some not included. The data show about 98,000 clones, approximately 84% seen once. The receptor was derived from an adult in good health. Sequenced material: peripheral blood, taken on day 0 of AZD1222 vaccination. This chain uses TRBV4-3 with TRBJ2-2; TRBD2 matches 8 bases. DNA of the CDR3: TGCGCCAGCAGCCAAGCAACCCCGCGGGAGGCGAACACCGGGGAGCTGTTTTTT. As protein: CASSQATPREANTGELFF.